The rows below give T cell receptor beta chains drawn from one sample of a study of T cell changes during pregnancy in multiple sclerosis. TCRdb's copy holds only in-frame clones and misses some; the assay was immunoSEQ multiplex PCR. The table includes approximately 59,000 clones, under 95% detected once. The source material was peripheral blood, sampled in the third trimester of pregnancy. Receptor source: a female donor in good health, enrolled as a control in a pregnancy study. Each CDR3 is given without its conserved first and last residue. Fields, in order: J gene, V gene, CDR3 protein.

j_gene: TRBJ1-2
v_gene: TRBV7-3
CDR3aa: ASREDRVGGYT

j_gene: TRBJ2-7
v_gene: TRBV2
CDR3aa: ASSVNRDTYEQY

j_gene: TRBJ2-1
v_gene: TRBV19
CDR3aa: ASSILAGVLNEQF

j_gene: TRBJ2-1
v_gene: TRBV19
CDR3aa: ASSPWVGRGYNEQF

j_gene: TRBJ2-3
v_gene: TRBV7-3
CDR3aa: ASSLIPGTGVTDTQY

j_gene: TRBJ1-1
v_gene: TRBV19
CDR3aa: ASSGTGLTEAF

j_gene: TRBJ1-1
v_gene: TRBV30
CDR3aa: AWSGYGQNTEAF

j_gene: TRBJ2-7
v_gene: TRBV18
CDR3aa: ASSTDRGLEQY

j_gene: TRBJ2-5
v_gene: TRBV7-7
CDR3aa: ASSLVWDRVGETQY

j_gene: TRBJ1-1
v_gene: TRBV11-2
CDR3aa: ASSLGAGKVEAF

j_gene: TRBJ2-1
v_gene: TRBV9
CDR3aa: ASSGTSGVNEQF

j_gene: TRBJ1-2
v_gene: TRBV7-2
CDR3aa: ASSLDRGGPYGYT

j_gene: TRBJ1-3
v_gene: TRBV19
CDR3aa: ASTRRDSGNTIY

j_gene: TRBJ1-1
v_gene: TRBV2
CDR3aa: ASSIRRDRGITEAF

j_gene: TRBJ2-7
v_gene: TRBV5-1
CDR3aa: ASSTDNYEQY

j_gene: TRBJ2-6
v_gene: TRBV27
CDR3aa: ASSRYLSGANVLT

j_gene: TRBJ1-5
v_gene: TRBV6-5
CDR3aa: ASRRGTGGNQPQH

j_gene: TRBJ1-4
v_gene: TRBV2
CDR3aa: ASSRTGVGEKLF

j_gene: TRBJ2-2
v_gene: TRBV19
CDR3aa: ASSTLPGQGNGELF

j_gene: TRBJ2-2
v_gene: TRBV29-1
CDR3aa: SVEAPMGPGELF

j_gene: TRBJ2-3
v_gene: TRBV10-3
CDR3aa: AIRGKRGASTDTQY

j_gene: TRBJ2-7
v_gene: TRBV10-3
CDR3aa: AIRGDSSGDEQY

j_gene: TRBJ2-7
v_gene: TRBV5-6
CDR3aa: ASSLDSFPAVEQY

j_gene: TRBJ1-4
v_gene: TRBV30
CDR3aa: ACPTTAWAEKLF